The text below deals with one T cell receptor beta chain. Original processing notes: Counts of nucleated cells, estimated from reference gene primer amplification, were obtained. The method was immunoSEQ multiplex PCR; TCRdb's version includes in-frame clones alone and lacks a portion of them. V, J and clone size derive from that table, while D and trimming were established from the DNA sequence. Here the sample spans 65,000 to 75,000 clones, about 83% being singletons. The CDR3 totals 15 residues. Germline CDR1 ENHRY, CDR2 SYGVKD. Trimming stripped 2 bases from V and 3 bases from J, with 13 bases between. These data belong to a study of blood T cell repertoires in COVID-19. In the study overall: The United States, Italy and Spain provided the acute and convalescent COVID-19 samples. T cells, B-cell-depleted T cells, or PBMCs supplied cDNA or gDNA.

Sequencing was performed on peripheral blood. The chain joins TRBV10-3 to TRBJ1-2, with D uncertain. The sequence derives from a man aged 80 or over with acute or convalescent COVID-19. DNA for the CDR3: TGTGCCATCAGTGAGGCAGTGTCTGCGGACTATGGCTACACCTTC. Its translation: CAISEAVSADYGYTF.